This T cell receptor (beta chain) was observed in a study of stem cell transplantation in POMP-related autoinflammatory disease. Study summary: Pre-transplant patients had naive-skewed CD4+ T cells and few CD8+ T cells. Study observations and caveats: A trend toward lower repertoire diversity and greater clonality appeared in every analyzed T-cell subset of PRAID patients.

V shed 6 bases and J shed 4 bases, with 15 bases lying between them. Germline V gene data show CDR1 as MDHEN and CDR2 as SYDVKM. The CDR3 spans 14 residues. As for this clone: The target antigen is unknown.

Profiling relied on immunoSEQ multiplex PCR, and the TCRdb table lists in-frame clones only, not all of them. The sample has some 29,000 clones; 85% to 90% are singletons. The V and J genes are TRBV28 and TRBJ2-5; TRBD2 is a possible D gene (6 bases). The clonotype was recovered from a human donor with POMP-related autoinflammation and immune dysregulation (PRAID). This specimen was CD4+ T cells from PBMCs, taken before stem cell transplantation. Written as DNA, the CDR3 is TGTGCCAGCAGCTCCCCACAGGAGGGAGAGACCCAGTACTTC. This sequence encodes CASSSPQEGETQYF.